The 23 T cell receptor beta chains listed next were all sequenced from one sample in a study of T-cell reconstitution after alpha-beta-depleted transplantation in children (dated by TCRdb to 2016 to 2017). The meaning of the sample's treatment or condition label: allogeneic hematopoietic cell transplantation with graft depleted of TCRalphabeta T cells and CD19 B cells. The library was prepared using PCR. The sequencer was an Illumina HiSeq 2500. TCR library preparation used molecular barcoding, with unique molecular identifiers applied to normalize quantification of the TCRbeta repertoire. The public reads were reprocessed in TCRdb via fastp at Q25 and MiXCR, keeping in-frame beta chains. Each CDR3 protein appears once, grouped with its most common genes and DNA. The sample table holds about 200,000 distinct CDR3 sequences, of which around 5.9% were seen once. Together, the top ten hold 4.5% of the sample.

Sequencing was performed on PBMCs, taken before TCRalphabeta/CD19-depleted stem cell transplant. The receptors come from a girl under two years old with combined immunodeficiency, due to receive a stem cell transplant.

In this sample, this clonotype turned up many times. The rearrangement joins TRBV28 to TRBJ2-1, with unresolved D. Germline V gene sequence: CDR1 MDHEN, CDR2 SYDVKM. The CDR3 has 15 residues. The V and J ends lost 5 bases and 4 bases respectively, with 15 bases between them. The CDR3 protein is CASSPDGTVYNEQFF. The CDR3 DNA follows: TGTGCCAGCAGTCCGGACGGAACGGTTTACAATGAGCAGTTCTTC.

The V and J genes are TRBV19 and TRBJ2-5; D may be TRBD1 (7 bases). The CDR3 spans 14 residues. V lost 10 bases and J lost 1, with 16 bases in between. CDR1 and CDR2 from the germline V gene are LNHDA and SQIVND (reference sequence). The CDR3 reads CATSEGASQETQYF. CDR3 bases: TGTGCCACTAGCGAGGGGGCCAGCCAAGAGACCCAGTACTTC.

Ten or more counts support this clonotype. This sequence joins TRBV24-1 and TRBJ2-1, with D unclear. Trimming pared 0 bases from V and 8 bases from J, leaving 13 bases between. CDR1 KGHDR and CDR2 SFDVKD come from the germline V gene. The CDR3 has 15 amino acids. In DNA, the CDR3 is TGTGCCACCAGTGATTTGGGGCAGGATGGCCATGAGCAGTTCTTC. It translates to CATSDLGQDGHEQFF.

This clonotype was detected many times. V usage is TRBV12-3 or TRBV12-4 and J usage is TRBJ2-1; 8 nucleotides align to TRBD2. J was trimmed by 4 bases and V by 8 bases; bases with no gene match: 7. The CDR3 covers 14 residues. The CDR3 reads CASLGLGHYNEQFF. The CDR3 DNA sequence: TGTGCCAGCCTGGGACTAGGGCATTACAATGAGCAGTTCTTC.

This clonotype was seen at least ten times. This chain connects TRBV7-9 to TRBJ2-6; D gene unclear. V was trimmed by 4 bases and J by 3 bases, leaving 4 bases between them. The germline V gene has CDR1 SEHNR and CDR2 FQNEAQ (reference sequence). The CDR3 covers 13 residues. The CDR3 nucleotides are TGTGCCAGCAGCTCCGTTGGGGCCAACGTCCTGACTTTC. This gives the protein CASSSVGANVLTF.

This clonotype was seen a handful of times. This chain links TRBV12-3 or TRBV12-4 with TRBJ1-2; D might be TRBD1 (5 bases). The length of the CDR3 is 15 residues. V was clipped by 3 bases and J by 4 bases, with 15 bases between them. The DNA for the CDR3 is TGTGCCAGCAGTTTGAGGTTTGGGGCAGCCTATGGCTACACCTTC. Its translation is CASSLRFGAAYGYTF.

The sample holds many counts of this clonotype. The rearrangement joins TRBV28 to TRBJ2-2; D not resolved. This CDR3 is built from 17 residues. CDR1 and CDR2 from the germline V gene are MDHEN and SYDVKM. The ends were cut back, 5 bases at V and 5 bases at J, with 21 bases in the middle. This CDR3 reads CASSRGPIGSHTGELFF. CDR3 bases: TGTGCCAGCAGTAGAGGCCCCATCGGTAGTCATACCGGGGAGCTGTTTTTT.

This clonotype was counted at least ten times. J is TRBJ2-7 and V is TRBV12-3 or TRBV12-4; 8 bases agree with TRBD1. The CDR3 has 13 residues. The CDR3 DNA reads TGTGCTTCCTCCGAGACAGGGGCCAGCGAGCAGTACTTC. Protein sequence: CASSETGASEQYF.

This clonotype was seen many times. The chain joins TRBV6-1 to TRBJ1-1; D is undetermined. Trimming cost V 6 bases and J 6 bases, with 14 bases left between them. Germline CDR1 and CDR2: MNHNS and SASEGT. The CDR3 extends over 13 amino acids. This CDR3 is CASSPWRRAEAFF. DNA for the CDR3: TGTGCCAGCAGCCCATGGAGGCGTGCTGAAGCTTTCTTT.

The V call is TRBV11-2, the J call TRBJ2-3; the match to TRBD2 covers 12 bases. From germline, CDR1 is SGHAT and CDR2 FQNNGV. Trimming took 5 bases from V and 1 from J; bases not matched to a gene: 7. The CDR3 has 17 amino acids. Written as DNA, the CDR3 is TGTGCCAGCAGCCCCCTTCTAGCGGGAGGGGGCACAGATACGCAGTATTTT. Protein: CASSPLLAGGGTDTQYF.

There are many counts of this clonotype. CDR3 residues: CASSEYGTDTQYF. The CDR3 nucleotides are TGTGCCAGCAGTGAATACGGAACAGATACGCAGTATTTT. V is TRBV25-1 and J is TRBJ2-3; D is ambiguous. Between the trimmed V and J ends, which lost 0 bases and 3 bases, there was a span of 4 bases. The germline V gene encodes CDR1 MGHDK and CDR2 SYGVNS. This CDR3 is built from 13 residues. The whole variable domain, remainder taken from reference TRBV25-1 and TRBJ2-3, is EADIYQTPRYLVIGTGKKITLECSQTMGHDKMYWYQQDPGMELHLIHYSYGVNSTEKGDLSSESTVSRIRTEHFPLTLESARPSHTSQYLCASSEYGTDTQYFGPGTRLTVL.

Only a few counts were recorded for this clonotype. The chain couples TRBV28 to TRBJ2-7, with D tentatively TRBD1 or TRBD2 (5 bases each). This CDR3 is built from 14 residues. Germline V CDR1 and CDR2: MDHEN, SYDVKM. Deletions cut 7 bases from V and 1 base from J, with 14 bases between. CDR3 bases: TGTGCCAGCAAATACGGGACCGAATCCTACGAGCAGTACTTC. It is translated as CASKYGTESYEQYF.

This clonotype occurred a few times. The DNA of the CDR3 is TGCGCCAGCAGCCAAGTTGCCGGCAACGAGCAGTACTTC. Translation: CASSQVAGNEQYF. The V call is TRBV4-1, the J call TRBJ2-7; D unclear. The CDR3 loop spans 13 amino acids. V was pared by 1 base and J by 5 bases, with 9 bases between. Germline-derived CDR1 and CDR2 are MGHRA and YSYEKL.

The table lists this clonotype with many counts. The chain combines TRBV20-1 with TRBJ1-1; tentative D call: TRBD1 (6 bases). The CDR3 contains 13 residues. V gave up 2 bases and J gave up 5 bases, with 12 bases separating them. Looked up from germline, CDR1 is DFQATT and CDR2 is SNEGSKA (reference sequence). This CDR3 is CSARTNQGTEAFF. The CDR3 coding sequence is TGCAGTGCTAGAACAAACCAGGGGACTGAAGCTTTCTTT.

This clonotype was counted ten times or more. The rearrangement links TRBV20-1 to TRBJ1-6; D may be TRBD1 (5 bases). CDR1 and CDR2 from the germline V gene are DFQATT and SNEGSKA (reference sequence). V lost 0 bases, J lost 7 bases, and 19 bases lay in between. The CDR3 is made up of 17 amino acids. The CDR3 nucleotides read TGCAGTGCTAGAGATCGCCGGGGGGAGGCAGAAAATTCACCCCTCCACTTT. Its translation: CSARDRRGEAENSPLHF.

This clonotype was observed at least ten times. The CDR3 DNA follows: TGTGCCACCAGACCAAAGCAGAGCTCCTACGAGCAGTACTTC. This encodes CATRPKQSSYEQYF. The rearrangement uses TRBV15 and TRBJ2-7; D remains ambiguous. V was pared by 6 bases and J by 0 bases, with 12 bases between. Germline assignment: CDR1 LNHNV and CDR2 YYDKDF (reference sequence). The CDR3 sequence is 14 residues long.

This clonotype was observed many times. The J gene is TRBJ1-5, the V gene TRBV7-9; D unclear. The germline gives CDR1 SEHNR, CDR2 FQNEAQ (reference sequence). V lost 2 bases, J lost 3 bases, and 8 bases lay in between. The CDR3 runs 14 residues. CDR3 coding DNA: TGTGCCAGCAGCTTACCGGGAATCAATCAGCCCCAGCATTTT. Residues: CASSLPGINQPQHF.

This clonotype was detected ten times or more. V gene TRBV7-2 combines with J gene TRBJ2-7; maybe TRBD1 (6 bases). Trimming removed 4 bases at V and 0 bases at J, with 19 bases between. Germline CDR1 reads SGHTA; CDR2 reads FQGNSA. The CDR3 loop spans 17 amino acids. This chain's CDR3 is CASSSYMGASHSYEQYF. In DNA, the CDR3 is TGTGCCAGCAGCTCATATATGGGGGCCAGTCACTCCTACGAGCAGTACTTC.

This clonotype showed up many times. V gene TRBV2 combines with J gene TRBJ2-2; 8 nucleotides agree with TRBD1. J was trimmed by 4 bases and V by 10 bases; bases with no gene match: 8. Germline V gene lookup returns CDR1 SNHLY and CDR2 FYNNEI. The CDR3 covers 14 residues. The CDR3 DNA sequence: TGTGCCATCAACCGGGACAGGACCACCGGGGAGCTGTTTTTT. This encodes CAINRDRTTGELFF. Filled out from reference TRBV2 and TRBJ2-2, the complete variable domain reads EPEVTQTPSHQVTQMGQEVILRCVPISNHLYFYWYRQILGQKVEFLVSFYNNEISEKSEIFDDQFSVERPDGSNFTLKIRSTKLEDSAMYFCAINRDRTTGELFFGEGSRLTVL.

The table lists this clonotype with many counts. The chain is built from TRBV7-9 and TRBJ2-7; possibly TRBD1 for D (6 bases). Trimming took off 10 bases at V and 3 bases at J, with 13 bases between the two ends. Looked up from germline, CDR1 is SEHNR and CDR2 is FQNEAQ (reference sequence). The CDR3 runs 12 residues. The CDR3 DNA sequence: TGTGCCATCCTCCAGGGGAGCTACGAGCAGTACTTC. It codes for CAILQGSYEQYF. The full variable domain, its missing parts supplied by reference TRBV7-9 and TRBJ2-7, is DTGVSQNPRHKITKRGQNVTFRCDPISEHNRLYWYRQTLGQGPEFLTYFQNEAQLEKSRLLSDRFSAERPKGSFSTLEIQRTEQGDSAMYLCAILQGSYEQYFGPGTRLTVT.

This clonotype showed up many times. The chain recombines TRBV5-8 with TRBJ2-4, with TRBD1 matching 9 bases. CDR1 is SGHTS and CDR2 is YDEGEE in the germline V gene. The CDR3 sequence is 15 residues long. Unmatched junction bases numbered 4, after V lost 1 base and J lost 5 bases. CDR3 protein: CASSLTGTGQNIQYF. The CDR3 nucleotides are TGTGCCAGCAGCTTGACCGGGACAGGGCAAAACATTCAGTACTTC.

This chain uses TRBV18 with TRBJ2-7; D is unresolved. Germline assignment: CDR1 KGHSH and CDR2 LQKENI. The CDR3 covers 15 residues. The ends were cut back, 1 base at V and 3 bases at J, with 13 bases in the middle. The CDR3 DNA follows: TGTGCCAGCTCACCACTGAACGGTGGGGACTACGAGCAGTACTTC. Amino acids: CASSPLNGGDYEQYF.

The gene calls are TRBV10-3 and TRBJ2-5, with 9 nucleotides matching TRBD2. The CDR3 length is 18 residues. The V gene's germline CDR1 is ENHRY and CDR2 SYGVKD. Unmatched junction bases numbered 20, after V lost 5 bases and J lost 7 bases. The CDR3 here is CAISPFAGSLSGSATQYF. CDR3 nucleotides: TGTGCCATCAGTCCCTTCGCGGGGTCCCTTAGCGGGAGTGCGACCCAGTACTTC.